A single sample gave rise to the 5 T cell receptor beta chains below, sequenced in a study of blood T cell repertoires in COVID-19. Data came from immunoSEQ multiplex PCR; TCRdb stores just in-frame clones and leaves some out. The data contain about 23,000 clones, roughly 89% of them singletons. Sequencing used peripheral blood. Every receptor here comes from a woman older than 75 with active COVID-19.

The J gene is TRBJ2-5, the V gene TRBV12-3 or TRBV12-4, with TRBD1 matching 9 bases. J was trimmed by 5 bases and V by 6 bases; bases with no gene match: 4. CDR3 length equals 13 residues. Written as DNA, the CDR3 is TGTGCCAGCAGGGACAGGGGAAGGGAGACCCAGTACTTC. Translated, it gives CASRDRGRETQYF.

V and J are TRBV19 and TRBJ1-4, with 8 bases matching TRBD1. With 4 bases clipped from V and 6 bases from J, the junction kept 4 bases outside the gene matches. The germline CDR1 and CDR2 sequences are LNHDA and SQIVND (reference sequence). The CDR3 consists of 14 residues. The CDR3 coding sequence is TGTGCCAGTAGTAAGGGGACAGGCGATGAAAAACTGTTTTTT. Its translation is CASSKGTGDEKLFF.

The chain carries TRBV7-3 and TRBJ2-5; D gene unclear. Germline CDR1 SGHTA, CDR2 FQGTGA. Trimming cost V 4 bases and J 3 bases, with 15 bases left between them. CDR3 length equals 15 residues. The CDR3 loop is CASSSRQQNKETQYF. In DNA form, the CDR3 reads TGTGCCAGCAGCTCTCGGCAACAGAACAAAGAGACCCAGTACTTC.

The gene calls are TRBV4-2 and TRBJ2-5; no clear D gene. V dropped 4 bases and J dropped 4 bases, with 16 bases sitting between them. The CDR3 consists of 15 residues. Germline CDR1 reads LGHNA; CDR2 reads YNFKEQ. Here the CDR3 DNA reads TGTGCCAGCAGCCCCCGGTTAGGAGCAGTAGAGACCCAGTACTTC. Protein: CASSPRLGAVETQYF.

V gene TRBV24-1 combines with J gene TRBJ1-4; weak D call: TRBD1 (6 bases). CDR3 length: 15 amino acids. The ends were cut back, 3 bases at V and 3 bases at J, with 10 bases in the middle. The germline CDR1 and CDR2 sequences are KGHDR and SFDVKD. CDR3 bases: TGTGCCACCAGTGATGGAGCAGGGGCTAATGAAAAACTGTTTTTT. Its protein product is CATSDGAGANEKLFF.